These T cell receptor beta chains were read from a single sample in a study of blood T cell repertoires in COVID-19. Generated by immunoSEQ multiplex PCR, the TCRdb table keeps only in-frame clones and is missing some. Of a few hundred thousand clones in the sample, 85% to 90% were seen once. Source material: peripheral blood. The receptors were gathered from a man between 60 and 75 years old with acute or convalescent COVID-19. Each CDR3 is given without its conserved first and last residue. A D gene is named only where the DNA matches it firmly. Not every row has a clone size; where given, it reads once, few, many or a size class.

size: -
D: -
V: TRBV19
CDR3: ASSSGINTGELF

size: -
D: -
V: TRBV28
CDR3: ASSPGTRATNEKLF

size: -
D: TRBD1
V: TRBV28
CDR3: ASSPGQGANSNQPQH

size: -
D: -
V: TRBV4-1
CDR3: ASSGGLAETQY

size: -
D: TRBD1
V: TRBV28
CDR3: ASSLTPSDRENSPLH

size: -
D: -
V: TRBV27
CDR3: ASSSNGGGGYT

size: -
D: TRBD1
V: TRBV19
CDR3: ASIGDSPSNYGYT

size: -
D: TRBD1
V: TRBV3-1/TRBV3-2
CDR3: ASSQRGGENIQY

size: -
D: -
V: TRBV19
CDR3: ASSIGGRGNQPQH

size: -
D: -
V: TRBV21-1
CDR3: AERGSPWRDQPQH

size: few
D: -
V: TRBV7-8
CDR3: ASSLASQGSGELF

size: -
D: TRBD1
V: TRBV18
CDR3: ASSPEGQGYGYT

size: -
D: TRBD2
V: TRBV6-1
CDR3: ASSGLLAGGPQSKRDIQY

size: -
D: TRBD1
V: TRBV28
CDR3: ASSSLGQINSPLH

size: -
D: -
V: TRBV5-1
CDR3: ASSPGGGVAYGYT

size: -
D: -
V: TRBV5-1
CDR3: ASSLGQGPPHGYT

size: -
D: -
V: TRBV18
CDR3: ASSPMFSQGNTEAF

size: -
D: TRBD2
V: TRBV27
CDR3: ASSPTTLAGGPYEQY

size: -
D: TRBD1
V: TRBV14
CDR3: ASSLNTGTGPYEQY

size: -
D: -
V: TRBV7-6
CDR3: ASSLEAIRSSYNSPLH

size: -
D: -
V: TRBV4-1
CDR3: ASSLNPARSEQF

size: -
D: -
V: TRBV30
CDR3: AWSEFQGNTIY

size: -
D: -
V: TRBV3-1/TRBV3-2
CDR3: ASSQAAGYGYT

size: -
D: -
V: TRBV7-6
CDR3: ASSSLQGGAGELF

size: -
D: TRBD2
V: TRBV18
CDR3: ASSPGLDMETQY

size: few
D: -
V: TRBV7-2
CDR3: ASSPSGRVDSPLH

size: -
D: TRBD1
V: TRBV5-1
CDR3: ASRTGFDNEKLF

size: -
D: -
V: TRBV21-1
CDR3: ASSIDSGVRPNKNIQY

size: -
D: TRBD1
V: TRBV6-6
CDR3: ASISDRGGRNEQF